The next 18 T cell receptor beta chains were all read from a single sample in a study of blood T cells in healthy people across ages. With a J-beta primer mix and a sample-barcoded 5' primer, a second PCR ran about 7 to 12 cycles. TCRdb called the 5' RACE reads again in MiXCR, with one record for every CDR3 protein. The repertoire holds nearly 800,000 distinct CDR3 sequences, with just over 55% as singletons. Source material: blood. The receptors were gathered from a man between 35 and 55 years old in good health.

The rearrangement links TRBV19 to TRBJ1-2, with D unclear. The germline V gene encodes CDR1 LNHDA and CDR2 SQIVND (reference sequence). V lost 7 bases and J 4 bases, leaving 13 bases between the germline ends. This CDR3 has 13 amino acids. This CDR3 is CASTEPRAYGYTF. The CDR3 DNA sequence: TGTGCCAGTACGGAGCCAAGGGCCTATGGCTACACCTTC.

This clonotype showed up just a few times. J is TRBJ2-1 and V is TRBV29-1; TRBD1 matches 11 bases. CDR3 length equals 14 residues. From germline, CDR1 is SQVTM and CDR2 ANQGSEA. The J segment lost 7 bases and the V segment lost 3 bases, leaving 5 bases of the junction unmatched. CDR3 sequence reads: CSVDPGTGGNEQFF. The CDR3 region has the DNA TGCAGCGTTGACCCCGGGACAGGGGGAAATGAGCAGTTCTTC.

The chain recombines TRBV27 with TRBJ2-4, with D hard to call. This CDR3 region has 17 residues. Germline V gene lookup returns CDR1 MNHEY and CDR2 SMNVEV (reference sequence). The ends were cut back, 4 bases at V and 1 base at J, with 17 bases in the middle. In nucleotides, the CDR3 is TGTGCCAGCAGTTCCCCCCAACTATTACGGGCCAAAAACATTCAGTACTTC. Translating it yields CASSSPQLLRAKNIQYF.

The genes are TRBV7-6 and TRBJ2-1; 7 nucleotides align to TRBD1. Per germline, CDR1 SGHVS and CDR2 FNYEAQ. This CDR3 contains 16 residues. V shed 0 bases and J 9 bases; nucleotides not matched to a gene: 11. This chain's CDR3 is CASSLAARTGQTEQFF. The CDR3 DNA reads TGTGCCAGCAGCTTAGCCGCTAGGACAGGACAAACTGAGCAGTTCTTC. Using reference TRBV7-6 and TRBJ2-1 for the parts outside the CDR3, the full variable domain is GAGVSQSPRYKVTKRGQDVALRCDPISGHVSLYWYRQALGQGPEFLTYFNYEAQQDKSGLPNDRFSAERPEGSISTLTIQRTEQRDSAMYRCASSLAARTGQTEQFFGPGTRLTVL.

The chain carries TRBV10-3 and TRBJ1-5, with 12 bases identical to TRBD1. CDR1 is ENHRY, CDR2 SYGVKD, per germline. This CDR3 has 16 residues. Trimming removed 4 bases from V and 6 bases from J; junction bases left unmatched: 7. The CDR3 region is CAISVSGTGGRQPQHF. The CDR3 DNA sequence: TGTGCCATCAGTGTCTCCGGGACAGGGGGCCGTCAGCCCCAGCATTTT.

The chain uses TRBV28 and TRBJ2-1; D not resolved. The length of the CDR3 is 16 residues. V was shortened by 4 bases and J by 0 bases, with 13 bases between the two germline ends. CDR1 and CDR2 (germline): MDHEN, SYDVKM. The CDR3 region has the DNA TGTGCCAGCAGTTCCCCATTGACACCCTCCTACAATGAGCAGTTCTTC. This codes for CASSSPLTPSYNEQFF.

The rearrangement links TRBV6-5 to TRBJ2-1; 12 bases align to TRBD2. V was clipped by 1 base and J by 5 bases; unmatched bases: 0. The V gene's germline CDR1 is MNHEY and CDR2 SVGAGI. The CDR3 totals 15 residues. CDR3 protein: CASSYWTSGNNEQFF. The CDR3 DNA sequence: TGTGCCAGCAGTTACTGGACTAGCGGGAACAATGAGCAGTTCTTC.

The genes are TRBV28 and TRBJ2-7; 7 bases line up with TRBD1. CDR3 length equals 17 residues. Germline CDR1 and CDR2: MDHEN and SYDVKM. Trimming at V came to 6 bases and at J to 2 bases, leaving 16 bases not matched to a gene. The CDR3 DNA is TGTGCCAGCAGCCCCCTGACAGGGACCCTAGACACCTACGAGCAGTACTTC. It is translated as CASSPLTGTLDTYEQYF.

V usage is TRBV6-1 and J usage is TRBJ2-3; weak D call: TRBD1 (5 bases). The germline V gene has CDR1 MNHNS and CDR2 SASEGT. Trimming took off 4 bases at V and 0 bases at J, with 11 bases between the two ends. The CDR3 totals 15 residues. This CDR3 is CASSGTTGSTDTQYF. Written as DNA, the CDR3 is TGTGCCAGCAGTGGAACCACAGGCAGCACAGATACGCAGTATTTT.

The chain couples TRBV7-6 to TRBJ2-1, with D possibly being TRBD1 or TRBD2 (6 bases each). Germline V gene data show CDR1 as SGHVS and CDR2 as FNYEAQ. V was pared by 0 bases and J by 15 bases, with 21 bases between. This CDR3 has 15 residues. The CDR3 sequence is CASSLAGGGPLGRFF. CDR3 in DNA: TGTGCCAGCAGCTTAGCTGGTGGGGGGCCTCTAGGTCGGTTCTTC.

With respect to this clonotype: A single base separates this from a much larger clone, so it may be a read error. The chain combines TRBV7-9 with TRBJ2-1; D is perhaps TRBD2 (5 bases). The end of the DNA aligns better with TRBJ2-7, so the J call may be wrong. Looked up from germline, CDR1 is SEHNR and CDR2 is FQNEAQ (reference sequence). The CDR3 totals 15 residues. The CDR3, as DNA: TGTGCCAGCAGCTTAGGTGGGAGCTCCTACAATGAGCAGTACTTC. Translation gives CASSLGGSSYNEQYF.

The chain combines TRBV10-3 with TRBJ2-3; 10 bases align to TRBD2. CDR1 is ENHRY, CDR2 SYGVKD, per germline. V was pared by 3 bases and J by 0 bases, with 6 bases of the junction left unmatched. The CDR3 has 17 residues. This CDR3 reads CAISDLLAGSSTDTQYF. The CDR3, as DNA: TGTGCCATCAGTGACCTACTAGCGGGGTCTAGCACAGATACGCAGTATTTT.

V gene TRBV24-1 combines with J gene TRBJ2-6; D might be TRBD2 (6 bases). Germline CDR1 and CDR2: KGHDR and SFDVKD. The CDR3 spans 16 residues. V shed 4 bases and J shed 2 bases, with 11 bases lying between them. The CDR3 nucleotides read TGTGCCACCAGTGACTCCGGGAGTCCTGGGGCCAACGTCCTGACTTTC. This codes for CATSDSGSPGANVLTF.

This clonotype showed up just a few times. This rearrangement joins TRBV12-3 or TRBV12-4 to TRBJ1-2, with D perhaps TRBD1 (6 bases). The CDR3 sequence is 12 residues long. V was cut by 2 bases and J by 8 bases, with 9 bases left in between. In DNA form, the CDR3 reads TGTGCCAGCAGTTTAACAGGGAGAGGCTACACCTTC. Protein sequence: CASSLTGRGYTF.

This chain uses TRBV18 with TRBJ2-4; D ambiguous. The CDR3 loop spans 13 amino acids. V was trimmed by 3 bases and J by 8 bases, leaving 11 bases between them. The germline gives CDR1 KGHSH, CDR2 LQKENI. CDR3 coding DNA: TGTGCCAGCTCACCCTCAGGAAATGACATTCAGTACTTC. It is translated as CASSPSGNDIQYF.

CDR3 DNA sequence: TGCGCCAGCAGCTTGGCCGACAGGGAAGAGACCCAGTACTTC. Its translation is CASSLADREETQYF. The chain has TRBV5-1 and TRBJ2-5; 7 bases line up with TRBD1. CDR1 is SGHRS and CDR2 is YFSETQ in the germline V gene. Trimming took 0 bases from V and 3 from J; bases not matched to a gene: 2. CDR3 length: 14 residues.

The chain is built from TRBV5-1 and TRBJ2-7; TRBD2 agrees at 9 bases. Germline V lookup: CDR1 SGHRS, CDR2 YFSETQ. This CDR3 contains 15 residues. The J segment lost 4 bases and the V segment lost 3 bases, leaving 8 bases of the junction unmatched. The CDR3 DNA sequence: TGCGCCAGCAGCTCCGGGACTAGCTTGTCGTACGAGCAGTACTTC. It codes for CASSSGTSLSYEQYF.

The CDR3 DNA sequence: TGCGCCAGCAGCCACCCGGGGTCAGAGGGTACGCAGTATTTT. Translated: CASSHPGSEGTQYF. The gene calls are TRBV5-1 and TRBJ2-3, with a tentative D call TRBD2 (5 bases). CDR3 length: 14 amino acids. Trimming took 4 bases from V and 8 from J, leaving 17 bases between them. Germline CDR1 and CDR2: SGHRS and YFSETQ.